The rows below give T cell receptor beta chains drawn from one sample of a study of CD4 T cells in lung cancer. Assay: immunoSEQ multiplex PCR; the TCRdb copy retains only in-frame clones and omits some. The sample consists of roughly 4,600 clones, around 74% of them appearing once. Input material: lung tumor tissue. The receptors originated from a man in his 60s with non-small cell lung cancer. Both conserved end residues are part of each CDR3. The order of the fields is clone size, V gene, D gene, J gene, CDR3 DNA, CDR3 protein. A D gene is named only where the DNA matches it firmly. Expanded clones are given a class, and other clones once, few, many or no size at all.

size: .
V: TRBV25-1
D: .
J: TRBJ1-1
DNA: TGTGCCAGCAGCCCCATCGGGGGAAACACTGAAGCTTTCTTT
CDR3: CASSPIGGNTEAFF

size: .
V: TRBV11-2
D: TRBD1
J: TRBJ2-6
DNA: TGTGCCAGCAGCTTAGTATTCGGACAGGGCGGTGGGGCCAACGTCCTGACTTTC
CDR3: CASSLVFGQGGGANVLTF

size: .
V: TRBV2
D: TRBD2
J: TRBJ2-5
DNA: TGTGCCAGCCTTCGAAGCGGGACTCAAGAGACCCAGTACTTC
CDR3: CASLRSGTQETQYF

size: few
V: TRBV5-5
D: .
J: TRBJ1-5
DNA: TGTGCCAGCAACACCCTCGCGGGGCCCCAGCATTTT
CDR3: CASNTLAGPQHF

size: .
V: TRBV28
D: TRBD2
J: TRBJ2-7
DNA: TGTGCCAGCTCAACTAGCGGGAGGGCTTTAAACTACGAGCAGTACTTC
CDR3: CASSTSGRALNYEQYF

size: .
V: TRBV29-1
D: .
J: TRBJ1-2
DNA: TGCAGCGTTGCGACAGCCTATGGCTACACCTTC
CDR3: CSVATAYGYTF

size: .
V: TRBV5-4
D: TRBD2
J: TRBJ2-1
DNA: TGTGCCAGCAGCTTACAGCGGGAGGGCCTGGATGAGCAGTTCTTC
CDR3: CASSLQREGLDEQFF

size: once
V: TRBV18
D: TRBD1
J: TRBJ2-5
DNA: TGTGCCAGCTCACCTAGGGGACAGTACCAAGAGACCCAGTACTTC
CDR3: CASSPRGQYQETQYF

size: few
V: TRBV9
D: TRBD2
J: TRBJ2-3
DNA: TGTGCCAGCAGCCTCGGGGGGATCGGAGATACGCAGTATTTT
CDR3: CASSLGGIGDTQYF

size: .
V: TRBV7-3
D: .
J: TRBJ2-2
DNA: TGTGCCAGCAGCCCGCGCCCAGCGATGAGGACCGGGGAGCTGTTTTTT
CDR3: CASSPRPAMRTGELFF

size: few
V: TRBV7-6
D: .
J: TRBJ2-5
DNA: TGTGCCAGCAGCTTCAACAGGGAGACCCAGTACTTC
CDR3: CASSFNRETQYF

size: .
V: TRBV9
D: TRBD1
J: TRBJ1-5
DNA: TGTGCCAGCAGCTTAGGAGGACAGGGCGATCAGCCCCAGCATTTT
CDR3: CASSLGGQGDQPQHF

size: .
V: TRBV28
D: .
J: TRBJ1-1
DNA: TGTGCCAGCAGCCCTATAATGAACACTGAAGCTTTCTTT
CDR3: CASSPIMNTEAFF

size: .
V: TRBV19
D: .
J: TRBJ2-6
DNA: TGTGCCAGTAGTAGGAAAGGGAGCTCTGGGGCCAACGTCCTGACTTTC
CDR3: CASSRKGSSGANVLTF

size: .
V: TRBV19
D: TRBD1
J: TRBJ2-5
DNA: TGTGCCAGTAGTATTGGGACAGGGGGCATGGAGACCCAGTACTTC
CDR3: CASSIGTGGMETQYF

size: .
V: TRBV5-1
D: .
J: TRBJ1-6
DNA: TGCGCCAGCAGCTTGGAGGGCGGGGCGAATTCACCCCTCCACTTT
CDR3: CASSLEGGANSPLHF

size: .
V: TRBV30
D: .
J: TRBJ2-1
DNA: TGTGCCTGGAGTGTACGTGGCAGAGGGTCCTACAATGAGCAGTTCTTC
CDR3: CAWSVRGRGSYNEQFF

size: medium-sized
V: TRBV6-1
D: TRBD2
J: TRBJ2-3
DNA: TGTGCCAGCAGTGAAGCTAGCGGGAGCACAGATACGCAGTATTTT
CDR3: CASSEASGSTDTQYF

size: once
V: TRBV18
D: .
J: TRBJ2-2
DNA: TGTGCCAGCTCACCACCGCAAGGGAGGCCCGGGGAGCTGTTTTTT
CDR3: CASSPPQGRPGELFF

size: few
V: TRBV28
D: TRBD1
J: TRBJ2-4
DNA: TGTGCCAGCAGTTTTTTAGGACAGGGGTTCATTCAGTACTTC
CDR3: CASSFLGQGFIQYF

size: .
V: TRBV28
D: TRBD1
J: TRBJ1-5
DNA: TGTGCCAGCACCCTCAGGGGGAATCAGCCCCAGCATTTT
CDR3: CASTLRGNQPQHF

size: .
V: TRBV7-6
D: TRBD1
J: TRBJ2-5
DNA: TGTGCCAGCAGCGCCAGACAGGGGGGGGAGACCCAGTACTTC
CDR3: CASSARQGGETQYF

size: few
V: TRBV11-2
D: TRBD1
J: TRBJ1-2
DNA: TGCGCCAGCAGCCGGAAAGGCGGACAGGGCAACTATGGCTACACCTTC
CDR3: CASSRKGGQGNYGYTF

size: .
V: TRBV9
D: .
J: TRBJ2-7
DNA: TGTGCCAGCAGCGCCCCGGGGGTAGGGCCCCTCTACGAGCAGTACTTC
CDR3: CASSAPGVGPLYEQYF

size: .
V: TRBV2
D: TRBD1
J: TRBJ1-6
DNA: TGTGCCAGCTGGGACAGGACCTATAATTCACCCCTCCACTTT
CDR3: CASWDRTYNSPLHF

size: .
V: TRBV12-5
D: .
J: TRBJ2-1
DNA: TGTGCTAGTGGCATCCTCGGGGAGTATGAGCAGTTCTTC
CDR3: CASGILGEYEQFF

size: .
V: TRBV6-4
D: TRBD2
J: TRBJ2-2
DNA: TGTGCCAGCAGAGGGATGACTAGCGACACCGGGGAGCTGTTTTTT
CDR3: CASRGMTSDTGELFF

size: .
V: TRBV28
D: .
J: TRBJ1-5
DNA: TGTGCCAGCAGTTTCCCGTATCAGCCCCAGCATTTT
CDR3: CASSFPYQPQHF

size: .
V: TRBV19
D: TRBD2
J: TRBJ2-6
DNA: TGTGCCAGTAGTATTTTTAGCGGGTTTGGGGCCAACGTCCTGACTTTC
CDR3: CASSIFSGFGANVLTF

size: .
V: TRBV5-1
D: TRBD2
J: TRBJ2-3
DNA: TGCGCCAGCAGCCATAGCGGGGGCACAGATACGCAGTATTTT
CDR3: CASSHSGGTDTQYF

size: medium-sized
V: TRBV29-1
D: TRBD1
J: TRBJ1-2
DNA: TGCAGCGTTGAGGCAGGGGGCGGCTATGGCTACACCTTC
CDR3: CSVEAGGGYGYTF

size: once
V: TRBV30
D: .
J: TRBJ2-7
DNA: TGTGCCTGGAGTGTACATTTCCCGACTAGCTCCTACGAGCAGTACTTC
CDR3: CAWSVHFPTSSYEQYF

size: .
V: TRBV4-1
D: TRBD2
J: TRBJ2-3
DNA: TGCGCCAGCAGCCAAGAAGTTCGCGGGAGGGCCCCAGATACGCAGTATTTT
CDR3: CASSQEVRGRAPDTQYF

size: .
V: TRBV7-9
D: .
J: TRBJ1-1
DNA: TGTGCCAGCAGCCCCGCGACGGGGAACACTGAAGCTTTCTTT
CDR3: CASSPATGNTEAFF

size: .
V: TRBV7-9
D: TRBD2
J: TRBJ2-1
DNA: TGTGCCAGCAGCTTCAGGGCTAGCGGGAGCCCTGGGAATGAGCAGTTCTTC
CDR3: CASSFRASGSPGNEQFF

size: .
V: TRBV9
D: .
J: TRBJ1-1
DNA: TGTGCCAGCAGCGTGAGGGCCTCGGACACTGAAGCTTTCTTT
CDR3: CASSVRASDTEAFF

size: .
V: TRBV7-3
D: .
J: TRBJ2-5
DNA: TGTGCCAGCAGCTTAACGGTGTCCCCCAGAGAGACCCAGTACTTC
CDR3: CASSLTVSPRETQYF

size: .
V: TRBV5-6
D: .
J: TRBJ2-7
DNA: TGTGCCAGCAGCACCTACGACAGAACATACTCCTACGAGCAGTACTTC
CDR3: CASSTYDRTYSYEQYF

size: .
V: TRBV25-1
D: .
J: TRBJ2-1
DNA: TGTGCCAGCAGTGCCCGGGACAACAATGAGCAGTTCTTC
CDR3: CASSARDNNEQFF

size: .
V: TRBV4-1
D: TRBD2
J: TRBJ2-2
DNA: TGCGCCAGCAGCCAAGTGACTAGCTTGGCCGGGGAGCTGTTTTTT
CDR3: CASSQVTSLAGELFF

size: .
V: TRBV28
D: TRBD2
J: TRBJ2-3
DNA: TGTGCCAGCAGTTTACCCCCCGGGGGGGCCCTCGGGGATACGCAGTATTTT
CDR3: CASSLPPGGALGDTQYF

size: .
V: TRBV2
D: TRBD1
J: TRBJ2-4
DNA: TGTGCCAGCAGGATTCAGGGGGTCCGAGACATTCAGTACTTC
CDR3: CASRIQGVRDIQYF

size: .
V: TRBV7-3
D: .
J: TRBJ2-1
DNA: TGTGCCAGCAGCCCACTGCCAATTACCTACGGCTCCTACAATGAGCAGTTCTTC
CDR3: CASSPLPITYGSYNEQFF

size: few
V: TRBV6-1
D: TRBD2
J: TRBJ2-1
DNA: TGTGCCAGCAGTCCGACTAGCGGGAGTTACAATGAGCAGTTCTTC
CDR3: CASSPTSGSYNEQFF

size: .
V: TRBV14
D: TRBD1
J: TRBJ2-5
DNA: TGTGCCAGCAGCCAAGGGGGACAGGGATGGGAGACCCAGTACTTC
CDR3: CASSQGGQGWETQYF